This T cell receptor beta chain derives from a study of T cells in women clearing cervical HPV infection. Study summary: Case blood drawn at lesion detection; control blood after infection cleared.

The repertoire was sequenced with immunoSEQ multiplex PCR; TCRdb's copy has only in-frame clones and lacks some. The sample table includes tens of thousands of clones. Concerning this clone: The antigen is not known. The read ends 3 residues shy of where the CDR3 ends; the end is completed using the germline J gene.

Broader study findings: Cases and controls were distinguished at AUC about 0.86 by richness and V genes. TRBV6-7 abundance was lower in cases than controls (0.11% versus 0.16%).

J was trimmed by 4 bases and V by 7 bases; bases with no gene match: 8. The CDR3 length is 15 residues. CDR1 and CDR2 (germline): LNHDA, SQIVND (reference sequence). Sequenced material: blood buffy coat. This receptor was taken from a woman aged 18-70 years with a cervical HPV16 infection that either progressed to CIN3+ or cleared (not recorded which). The chain employs TRBV19 and TRBJ1-4, with 8 bases that match TRBD1. The DNA read from the CDR3 is TGTGCCAGTACCAGGACAGGGATGGTTAATGAAAAA. Its translation is CASTRTGMVNEK. The CDR3 in full is CASTRTGMVNEKLFF.